This is a list of T cell receptor beta chains from one sample in a study of cytomegalovirus exposure and HLA in healthy donors. Using immunoSEQ multiplex PCR, the repertoire was profiled, and TCRdb retains in-frame clones only, with some absent. The data show tens of thousands of clones, roughly 60% seen once. Sequenced input: PBMCs. These receptor sequences come from a woman aged 30 to 39 in good health and CMV-seropositive. The CDR3 runs from the conserved cysteine through the conserved F or W. The order of the fields is V gene, clone size, CDR3 protein. Clone size is given for some rows only: seen once, a few or many times, or a class if the clone is expanded.

V: TRBV7-6; size: NA; CDR3: CASSMGGVPGNTIYF
V: TRBV7-2; size: NA; CDR3: CASSQDRNYGYTF
V: TRBV7-2; size: NA; CDR3: CASSLGGGPTDTQYF
V: TRBV6-6; size: NA; CDR3: CASSHHPRGGAEAFF
V: TRBV15; size: NA; CDR3: CATSRESGMSYGYTF
V: TRBV6-1; size: NA; CDR3: CASRGANTNSPLHF
V: TRBV28; size: NA; CDR3: CASSGPGTGEETQYF
V: TRBV7-2; size: once; CDR3: CASSVRDYQPQHF
V: TRBV18; size: NA; CDR3: CASSPLQEQYF
V: TRBV14; size: NA; CDR3: CASSHGANYGYPF